This TCR beta chain derives from a study of blood T cell repertoires in COVID-19. Turning to the study itself: COVID-19 samples collected from the United States, Italy and Spain covered acute and convalescent phases.

This clone was seen once. Repertoires were generated with immunoSEQ multiplex PCR, while TCRdb's copy carries only in-frame clones and drops some. This table holds 95,000 to 100,000 clones, around 87% found once. This receptor was identified in a woman under 40 with acute or convalescent COVID-19. The sequenced material came from peripheral blood.

The CDR3 bases are TGTGCCAGCAGTTCGGCCCGGGGCACCATATATTTT. Amino acids: CASSSARGTIYF. The chain carries TRBV27 and TRBJ1-3; D remains unclear. This CDR3 comprises 12 residues. V lost 4 bases, J lost 9 bases, and 10 bases lay in between. In germline, CDR1 is MNHEY, CDR2 SMNVEV (reference sequence).